Below, 14 T cell receptor beta chains from the same sample are listed, as sequenced in a study of blood T cells in healthy people across ages. A second 7 to 11 cycle PCR used barcoded and J-beta primers. From the 5' RACE reads, TCRdb called clonotypes with MiXCR, one entry per CDR3 protein. The profile shows about 780,000 distinct CDR3 sequences, 60% to 80% of them singletons. Specimen: blood. The receptors shown here come from a man younger than 40 in good health.

The V and J genes are TRBV20-1 and TRBJ2-7; maybe TRBD1 (5 bases). Germline values: CDR1 DFQATT, CDR2 SNEGSKA (reference sequence). This CDR3 has 10 amino acids. Trimming took 3 bases from V and 5 from J, leaving 5 bases between them. The CDR3 DNA is TGCAGTGCTAGCAGGGACGAGCAGTACTTC. Amino acids: CSASRDEQYF.

The chain carries TRBV20-1 and TRBJ2-4; a possible D gene is TRBD2 (7 bases). The better agreement between TRBJ2-7 and the DNA end casts doubt on the J call. CDR1 and CDR2 from the germline V gene are DFQATT and SNEGSKA (reference sequence). The CDR3 consists of 15 residues. CDR3 sequence (DNA): TGCAGTGCTAGAGATGGGCGGGGGCCTACCTACGAGCAGTACTTC. The encoded protein is CSARDGRGPTYEQYF.

J is TRBJ2-3 and V is TRBV7-2, with D tentatively TRBD1 (5 bases). The length of the CDR3 is 14 residues. Germline V gives CDR1 SGHTA, CDR2 FQGNSA. Trimming removed 7 bases at V and 9 bases at J, with 20 bases between. The CDR3 DNA reads as TGTGCCAGCAACGGCCTCAGGGTTGGGGCGACGCAGTATTTT. Amino acids: CASNGLRVGATQYF.

This clonotype appeared a few times. The chain employs TRBV2 and TRBJ2-7; 8 bases align to TRBD2. In germline, CDR1 is SNHLY, CDR2 FYNNEI. This CDR3 is 16 amino acids long. With 0 bases clipped from V and 1 base from J, the junction kept 5 bases outside the gene matches. CDR3 coding DNA: TGTGCCAGCAGTGAAGCGCTTCGGGGGGGTTCCTACGAGCAGTACTTC. It is translated as CASSEALRGGSYEQYF.

The chain carries TRBV28 and TRBJ2-5, with D possibly matching TRBD2 (7 bases). In germline, CDR1 is MDHEN, CDR2 SYDVKM. CDR3 length: 20 residues. Trimming pared 3 bases from V and 11 bases from J, leaving 37 bases between. The CDR3: CASSFPGTRKLASLFDEQYF. CDR3 in DNA: TGTGCCAGCAGTTTCCCCGGGACAAGGAAACTAGCGTCACTATTCGATGAGCAGTACTTC.

The genes are TRBV6-5 and TRBJ2-7; 7 bases match TRBD1. Germline lookup yields CDR1 MNHEY and CDR2 SVGAGI. V was clipped by 5 bases and J by 3 bases; unmatched bases: 7. CDR3 size: 14 residues. CDR3 nucleotide sequence: TGTGCCAGCAGTCGGACAGGTTCCAACTACGAGCAGTACTTC. Protein product: CASSRTGSNYEQYF.

The rearrangement joins TRBV2 to TRBJ2-5, with 7 bases matching TRBD1. With the DNA end fitting TRBJ2-7 better, the J assignment may be wrong. Germline CDR1 is SNHLY and CDR2 is FYNNEI. The CDR3 spans 15 residues. The CDR3 DNA is TGTGCCAGCAGTGAAAGGAGACAGGGTGACTACGAGCAGTACTTC. This encodes CASSERRQGDYEQYF.

CDR3 protein: CASSLEHSGANVLTF. Written as DNA, the CDR3 is TGCGCCAGCAGCTTGGAGCACTCTGGGGCCAACGTCCTGACTTTC. This chain joins TRBV5-1 and TRBJ2-6; D is unclear. Trimming took 0 bases from V and 0 from J, leaving 4 bases between them. The CDR3 runs to 15 residues. Looked up from germline, CDR1 is SGHRS and CDR2 is YFSETQ.

CDR3: CASSSIGGAEETQYF. The CDR3 nucleotides are TGTGCCAGCAGCTCGATAGGGGGGGCTGAAGAGACCCAGTACTTC. The chain links TRBV7-9 to TRBJ2-5, with a possible D match to TRBD2 (7 bases). The germline gives CDR1 SEHNR, CDR2 FQNEAQ (reference sequence). V lost 4 bases and J 3 bases, leaving 15 bases between the germline ends. This CDR3 is built from 15 residues.

This chain links TRBV4-3 with TRBJ2-5, with 8 nucleotides matching TRBD1. V gave up 4 bases and J gave up 3 bases; unmatched junction bases: 7. This CDR3 is built from 15 residues. In germline, CDR1 is LGHNA, CDR2 YSLEER. Written as DNA, the CDR3 is TGCGCCAGCAGCCGAGGACAGGGCCCGGAAGAGACCCAGTACTTC. Translated, it gives CASSRGQGPEETQYF.

V and J are TRBV9 and TRBJ2-6, with 13 bases fitting TRBD2. The CDR3 sequence is 18 residues long. The V segment lost 4 bases and the J segment 3 bases; nucleotides outside the gene matches: 7. CDR1 and CDR2 (germline): SGDLS, YYNGEE. The CDR3 nucleotides are TGTGCCAGCAGCCAGAAGGGACTAGCGGGGTATGGGGCCAACGTCCTGACTTTC. Residues: CASSQKGLAGYGANVLTF.

The V and J genes are TRBV18 and TRBJ2-5; TRBD2 is a possible D gene (5 bases). Trimming shortened V by 2 bases and J by 2 bases, and 12 bases separated the two germline ends. The germline V gene encodes CDR1 KGHSH and CDR2 LQKENI. The CDR3 loop spans 15 amino acids. The CDR3 is CASSPGPGNQETQYF. The CDR3 coding sequence is TGTGCCAGCTCACCAGGCCCGGGGAATCAAGAGACCCAGTACTTC. The variable domain in full, completed from reference TRBV18 and TRBJ2-5, reads NAGVMQNPRHLVRRRGQEARLRCSPMKGHSHVYWYRQLPEEGLKFMVYLQKENIIDESGMPKERFSAEFPKEGPSILRIQQVVRGDSAAYFCASSPGPGNQETQYFGPGTRLLVL.

The chain couples TRBV10-3 to TRBJ2-7, with TRBD2 as a possible D gene (7 bases). This CDR3 contains 14 residues. V lost 3 bases and J lost 3, with 12 bases in between. The germline gives CDR1 ENHRY, CDR2 SYGVKD. The CDR3: CAISDGGGYYEQYF. Here the CDR3 DNA reads TGTGCCATCAGTGACGGCGGGGGCTACTACGAGCAGTACTTC.

The chain couples TRBV12-3 or TRBV12-4 to TRBJ1-1; D unclear. This CDR3 comprises 12 residues. Between the trimmed V and J ends, which lost 2 bases and 2 bases, there was a span of 3 bases. This CDR3 is CASSLRNTEAFF. The CDR3 nucleotides read TGTGCCAGCAGTTTACGTAACACTGAAGCTTTCTTT.